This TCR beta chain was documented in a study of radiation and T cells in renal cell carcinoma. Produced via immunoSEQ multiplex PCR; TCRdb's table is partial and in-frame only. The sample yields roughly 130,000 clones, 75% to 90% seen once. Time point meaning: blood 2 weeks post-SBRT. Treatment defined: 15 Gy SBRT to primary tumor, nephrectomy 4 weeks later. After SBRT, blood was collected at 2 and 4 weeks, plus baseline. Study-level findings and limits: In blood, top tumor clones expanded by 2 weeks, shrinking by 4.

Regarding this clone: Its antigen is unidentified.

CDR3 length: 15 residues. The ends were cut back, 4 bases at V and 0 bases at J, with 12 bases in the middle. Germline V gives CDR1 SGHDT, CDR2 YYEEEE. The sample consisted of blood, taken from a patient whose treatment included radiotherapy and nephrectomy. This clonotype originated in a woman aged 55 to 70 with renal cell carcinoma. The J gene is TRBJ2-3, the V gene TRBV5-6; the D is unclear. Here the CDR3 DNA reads TGTGCCAGCAGCCCGGGCATTGATAGCACAGATACGCAGTATTTT. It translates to CASSPGIDSTDTQYF. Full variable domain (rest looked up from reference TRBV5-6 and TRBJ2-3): DAGVTQSPTHLIKTRGQQVTLRCSPKSGHDTVSWYQQALGQGPQFIFQYYEEEERQRGNFPDRFSGHQFPNYSSELNVNALLLGDSALYLCASSPGIDSTDTQYFGPGTRLTVL.